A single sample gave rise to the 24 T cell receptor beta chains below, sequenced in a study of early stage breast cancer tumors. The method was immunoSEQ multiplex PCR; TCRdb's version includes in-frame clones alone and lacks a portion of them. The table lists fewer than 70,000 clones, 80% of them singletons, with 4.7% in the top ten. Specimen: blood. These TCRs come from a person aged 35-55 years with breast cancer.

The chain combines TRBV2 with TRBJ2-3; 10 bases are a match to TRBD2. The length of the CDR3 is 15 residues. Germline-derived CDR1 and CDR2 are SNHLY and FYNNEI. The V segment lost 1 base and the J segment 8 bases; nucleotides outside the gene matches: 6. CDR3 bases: TGTGCCAGCAGTGAAGTAGAAGCGGGAGGGCTTACGCAGTATTTT. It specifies CASSEVEAGGLTQYF.

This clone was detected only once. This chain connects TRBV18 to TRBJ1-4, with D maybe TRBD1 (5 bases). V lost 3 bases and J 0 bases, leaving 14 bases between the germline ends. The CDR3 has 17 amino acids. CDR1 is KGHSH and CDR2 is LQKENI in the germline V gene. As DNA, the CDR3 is TGTGCCAGCTCACCTTTACGGGGACCTACAACTAATGAAAAACTGTTTTTT. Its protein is CASSPLRGPTTNEKLFF.

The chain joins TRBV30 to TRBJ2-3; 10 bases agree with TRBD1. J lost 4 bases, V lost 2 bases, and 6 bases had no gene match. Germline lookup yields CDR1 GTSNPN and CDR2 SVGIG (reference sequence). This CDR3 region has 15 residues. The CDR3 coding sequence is TGTGCCTGGAGTAAGGGACAGGGGAATGCAGATACGCAGTATTTT. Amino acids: CAWSKGQGNADTQYF.

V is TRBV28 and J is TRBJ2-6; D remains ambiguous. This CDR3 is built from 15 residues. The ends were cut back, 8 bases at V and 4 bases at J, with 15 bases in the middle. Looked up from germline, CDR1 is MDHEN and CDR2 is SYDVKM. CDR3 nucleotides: TGTGCCAGCTCCCCGGTGTACGCGGGGGCCAACGTCCTGACTTTC. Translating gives CASSPVYAGANVLTF.

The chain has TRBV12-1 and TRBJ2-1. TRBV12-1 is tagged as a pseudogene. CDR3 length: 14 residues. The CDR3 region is CASSFDRPHNEQFF. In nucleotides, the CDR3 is TGTGCCAGCAGCTTTGACCGTCCCCACAATGAGCAGTTCTTC.

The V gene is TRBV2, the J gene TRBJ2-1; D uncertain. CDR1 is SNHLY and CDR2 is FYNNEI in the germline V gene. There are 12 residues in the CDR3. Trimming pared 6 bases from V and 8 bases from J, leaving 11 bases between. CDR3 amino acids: CASSASEYEQFF. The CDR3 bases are TGTGCCAGCAGCGCCTCGGAATATGAGCAGTTCTTC.

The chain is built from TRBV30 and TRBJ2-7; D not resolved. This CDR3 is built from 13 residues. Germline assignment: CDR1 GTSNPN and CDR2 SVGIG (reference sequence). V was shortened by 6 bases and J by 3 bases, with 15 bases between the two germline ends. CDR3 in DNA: TGTGCCTGCCAAAGAGGTTTTGGCTACGAGCAGTACTTC. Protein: CACQRGFGYEQYF. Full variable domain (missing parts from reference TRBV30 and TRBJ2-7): SQTIHQWPATLVQPVGSPLSLECTVEGTSNPNLYWYRQAAGRGLQLLFYSVGIGQISSEVPQNLSASRPQDRQFILSSKKLLLSDSGFYLCACQRGFGYEQYFGPGTRLTVT.

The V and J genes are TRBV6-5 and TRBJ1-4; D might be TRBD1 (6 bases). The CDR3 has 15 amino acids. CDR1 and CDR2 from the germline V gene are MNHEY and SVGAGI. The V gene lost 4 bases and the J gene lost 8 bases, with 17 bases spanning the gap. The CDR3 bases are TGTGCCAGCAGTTCTAGATCAGGGGTACCGGAAAAACTGTTTTTT. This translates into CASSSRSGVPEKLFF.

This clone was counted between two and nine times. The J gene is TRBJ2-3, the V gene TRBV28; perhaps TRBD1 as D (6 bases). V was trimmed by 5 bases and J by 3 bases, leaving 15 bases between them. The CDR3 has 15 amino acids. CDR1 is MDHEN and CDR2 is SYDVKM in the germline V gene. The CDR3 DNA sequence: TGTGCCAGCAGTCCGAGGACAGACCTTACAGATACGCAGTATTTT. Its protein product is CASSPRTDLTDTQYF.

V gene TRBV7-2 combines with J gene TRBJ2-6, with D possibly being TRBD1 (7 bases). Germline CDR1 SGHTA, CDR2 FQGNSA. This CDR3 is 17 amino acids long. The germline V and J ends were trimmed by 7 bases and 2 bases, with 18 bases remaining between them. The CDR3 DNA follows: TGTGCCAGCACCTTTGGAGGGGGCGGGACTGGGGCCAACGTCCTGACTTTC. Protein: CASTFGGGGTGANVLTF.

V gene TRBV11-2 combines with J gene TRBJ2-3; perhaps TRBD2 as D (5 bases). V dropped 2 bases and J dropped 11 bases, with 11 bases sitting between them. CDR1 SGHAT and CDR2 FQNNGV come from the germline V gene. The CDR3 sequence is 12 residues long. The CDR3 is CASSLRDIGQYF. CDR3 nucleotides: TGTGCCAGCAGCTTACGGGATATCGGGCAGTATTTT.

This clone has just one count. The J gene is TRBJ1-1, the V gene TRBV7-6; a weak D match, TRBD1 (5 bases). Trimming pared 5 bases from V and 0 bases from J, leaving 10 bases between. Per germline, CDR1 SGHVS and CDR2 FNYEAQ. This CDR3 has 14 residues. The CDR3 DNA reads TGTGCCAGCAGCATCGGACAACTGAACACTGAAGCTTTCTTT. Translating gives CASSIGQLNTEAFF. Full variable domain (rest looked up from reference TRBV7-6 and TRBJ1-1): GAGVSQSPRYKVTKRGQDVALRCDPISGHVSLYWYRQALGQGPEFLTYFNYEAQQDKSGLPNDRFSAERPEGSISTLTIQRTEQRDSAMYRCASSIGQLNTEAFFGQGTRLTVV.

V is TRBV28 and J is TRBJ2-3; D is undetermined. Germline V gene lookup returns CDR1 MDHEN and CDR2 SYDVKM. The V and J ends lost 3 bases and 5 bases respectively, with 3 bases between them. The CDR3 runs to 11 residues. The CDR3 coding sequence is TGTGCCAGCAGTTTTCGAGATACGCAGTATTTT. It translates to CASSFRDTQYF.

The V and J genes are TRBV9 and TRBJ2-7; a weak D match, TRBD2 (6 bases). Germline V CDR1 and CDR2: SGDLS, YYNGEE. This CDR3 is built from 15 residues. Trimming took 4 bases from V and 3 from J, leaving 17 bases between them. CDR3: CASSSAGTGDYEQYF. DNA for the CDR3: TGTGCCAGCAGCTCTGCTGGGACTGGCGACTACGAGCAGTACTTC.

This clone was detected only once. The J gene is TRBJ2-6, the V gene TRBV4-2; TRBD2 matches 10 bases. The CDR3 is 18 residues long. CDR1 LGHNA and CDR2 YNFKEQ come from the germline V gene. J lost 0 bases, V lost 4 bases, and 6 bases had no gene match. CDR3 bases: TGTGCCAGCAGCCTCAGACTAGCGGGCGACTCTGGGGCCAACGTCCTGACTTTC. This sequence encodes CASSLRLAGDSGANVLTF.

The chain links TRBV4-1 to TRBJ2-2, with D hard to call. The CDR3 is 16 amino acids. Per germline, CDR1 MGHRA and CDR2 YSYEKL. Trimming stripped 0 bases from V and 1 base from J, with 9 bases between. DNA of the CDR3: TGCGCCAGCAGCCAAGAAGTCGCCCGGAACACCGGGGAGCTGTTTTTT. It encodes CASSQEVARNTGELFF.

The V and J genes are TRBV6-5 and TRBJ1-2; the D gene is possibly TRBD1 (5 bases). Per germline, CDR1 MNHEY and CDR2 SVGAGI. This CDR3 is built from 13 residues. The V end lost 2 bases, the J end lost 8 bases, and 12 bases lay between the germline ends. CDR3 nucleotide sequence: TGTGCCAGCAGTTACGGACAACTCGAAGGCTACACCTTC. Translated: CASSYGQLEGYTF.

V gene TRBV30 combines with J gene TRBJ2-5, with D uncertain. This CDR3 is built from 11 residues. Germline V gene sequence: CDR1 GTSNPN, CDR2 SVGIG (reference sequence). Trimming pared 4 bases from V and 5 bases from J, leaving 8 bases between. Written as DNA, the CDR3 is TGTGCCTGGACCCAGGAGGAGACCCAGTACTTC. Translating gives CAWTQEETQYF.

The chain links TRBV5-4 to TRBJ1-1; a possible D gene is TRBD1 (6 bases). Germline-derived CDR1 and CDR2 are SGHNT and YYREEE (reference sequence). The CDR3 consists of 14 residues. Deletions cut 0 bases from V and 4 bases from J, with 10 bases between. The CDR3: CASSLEQGITEAFF. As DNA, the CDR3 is TGTGCCAGCAGCTTGGAACAGGGTATCACTGAAGCTTTCTTT.

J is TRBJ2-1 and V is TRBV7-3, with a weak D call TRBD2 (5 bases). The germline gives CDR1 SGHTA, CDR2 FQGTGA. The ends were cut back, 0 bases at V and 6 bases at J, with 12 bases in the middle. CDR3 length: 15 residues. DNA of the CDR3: TGTGCCAGCAGCTTAACGCATACGGGAACCAATGAGCAGTTCTTC. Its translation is CASSLTHTGTNEQFF. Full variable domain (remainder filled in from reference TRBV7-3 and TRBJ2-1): GAGVSQTPSNKVTEKGKYVELRCDPISGHTALYWYRQSLGQGPEFLIYFQGTGAADDSGLPNDRFFAVRPEGSVSTLKIQRTERGDSAVYLCASSLTHTGTNEQFFGPGTRLTVL.

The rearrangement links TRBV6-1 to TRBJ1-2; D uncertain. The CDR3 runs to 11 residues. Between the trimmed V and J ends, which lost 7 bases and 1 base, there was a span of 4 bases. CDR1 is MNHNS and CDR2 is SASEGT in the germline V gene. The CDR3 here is CASKLNYGYTF. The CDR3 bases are TGTGCCAGCAAGCTTAACTATGGCTACACCTTC.

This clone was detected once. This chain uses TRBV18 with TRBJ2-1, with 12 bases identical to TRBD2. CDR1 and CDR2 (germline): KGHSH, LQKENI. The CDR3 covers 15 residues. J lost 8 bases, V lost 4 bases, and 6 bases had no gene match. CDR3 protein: CASSLRLAGDYEQFF. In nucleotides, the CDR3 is TGTGCCAGCTCACTCCGACTAGCGGGAGACTATGAGCAGTTCTTC.

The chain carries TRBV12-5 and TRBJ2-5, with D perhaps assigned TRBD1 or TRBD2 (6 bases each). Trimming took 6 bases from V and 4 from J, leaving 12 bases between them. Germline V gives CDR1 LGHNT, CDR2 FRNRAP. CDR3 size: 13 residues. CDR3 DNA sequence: TGTGCTAGTGGCACACAGGGAGGAGAGACCCAGTACTTC. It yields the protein CASGTQGGETQYF.

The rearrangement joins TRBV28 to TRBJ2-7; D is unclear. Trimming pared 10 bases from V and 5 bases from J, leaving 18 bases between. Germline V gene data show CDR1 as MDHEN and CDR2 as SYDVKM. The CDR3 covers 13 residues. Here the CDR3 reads CATKSQYGHEQYF. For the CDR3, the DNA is TGTGCCACCAAGTCACAGTATGGACACGAGCAGTACTTC.